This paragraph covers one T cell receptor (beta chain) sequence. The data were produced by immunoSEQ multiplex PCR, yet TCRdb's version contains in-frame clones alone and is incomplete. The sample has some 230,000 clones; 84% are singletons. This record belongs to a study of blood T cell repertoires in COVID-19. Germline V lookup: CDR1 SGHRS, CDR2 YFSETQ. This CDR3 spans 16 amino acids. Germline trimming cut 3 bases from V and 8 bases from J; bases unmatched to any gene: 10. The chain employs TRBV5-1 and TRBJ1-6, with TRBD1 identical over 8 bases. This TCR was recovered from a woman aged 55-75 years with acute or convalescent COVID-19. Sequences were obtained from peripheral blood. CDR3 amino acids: CASSSGLGTGDSPLHF. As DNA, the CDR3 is TGCGCCAGCAGCTCGGGCCTCGGGACAGGAGATTCACCCCTCCACTTT.